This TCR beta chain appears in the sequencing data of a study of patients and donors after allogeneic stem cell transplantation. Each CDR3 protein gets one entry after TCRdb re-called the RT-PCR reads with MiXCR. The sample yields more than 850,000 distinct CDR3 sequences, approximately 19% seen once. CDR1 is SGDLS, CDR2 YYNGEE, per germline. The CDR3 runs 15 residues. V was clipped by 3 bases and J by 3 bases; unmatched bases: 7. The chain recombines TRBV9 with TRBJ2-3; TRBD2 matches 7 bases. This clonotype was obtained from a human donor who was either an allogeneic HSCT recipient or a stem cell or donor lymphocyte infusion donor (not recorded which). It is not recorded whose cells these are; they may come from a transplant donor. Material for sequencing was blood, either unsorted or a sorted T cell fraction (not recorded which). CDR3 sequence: CASSGAGVITDTQYF. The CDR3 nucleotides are TGTGCCAGCAGCGGGGCGGGAGTTATAACAGATACGCAGTATTTT.